The T cell receptor beta chain described here comes from a study of shared clonotypes between healthy human individuals. The assay was immunoSEQ multiplex PCR, and TCRdb's table has in-frame clones only and misses some. The data hold hundreds of thousands of clones, with around 95% observed a single time. V dropped 4 bases and J dropped 8; count of bases not matched to a gene: 9. CDR3 length: 16 amino acids. The V gene's germline CDR1 is SEHNR and CDR2 FQNEAQ (reference sequence). Terminally differentiated effector memory CD45RA+ cells were excluded from the naive CD8 cells, which were CD45RO-negative and positively selected for CCR7. The sample holds one count of this clone.

This clonotype was obtained from a woman aged 25 to 39 in good health. Sample: naive CD8+ T cells sorted from blood. The chain is built from TRBV7-9 and TRBJ2-4; TRBD1 agrees at 12 bases. The DNA of the CDR3 is TGTGCCAGCAGCTCCCTGTCGGGACAGGGGGCGGACATTCAGTACTTC. This codes for CASSSLSGQGADIQYF.